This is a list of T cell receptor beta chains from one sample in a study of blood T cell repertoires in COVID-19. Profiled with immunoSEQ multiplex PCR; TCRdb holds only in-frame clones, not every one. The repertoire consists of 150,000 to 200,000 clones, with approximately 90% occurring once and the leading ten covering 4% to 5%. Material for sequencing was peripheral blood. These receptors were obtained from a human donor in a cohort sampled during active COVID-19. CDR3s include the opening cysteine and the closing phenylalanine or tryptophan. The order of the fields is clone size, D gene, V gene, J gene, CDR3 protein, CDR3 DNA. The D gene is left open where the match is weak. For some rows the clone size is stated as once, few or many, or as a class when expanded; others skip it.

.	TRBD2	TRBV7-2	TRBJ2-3	CASSLFSTGGSTDTQYF	TGTGCCAGCAGCTTGTTTAGTACGGGAGGGAGCACAGATACGCAGTATTTT
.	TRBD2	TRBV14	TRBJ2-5	CASSQGNSGGLSTQYF	TGTGCCAGCAGCCAAGGGAATAGCGGGGGTCTGAGCACCCAGTACTTC
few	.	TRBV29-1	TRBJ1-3	CSVNLGNTIYF	TGCAGCGTCAACCTAGGAAACACCATATATTTT
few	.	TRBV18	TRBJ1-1	CASSPRRGDTEAFF	TGTGCCAGCTCACCACGACGGGGAGACACTGAAGCTTTCTTT
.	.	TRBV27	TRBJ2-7	CASSPGIRYEQYF	TGTGCCAGCAGTCCGGGGATCAGGTACGAGCAGTACTTC
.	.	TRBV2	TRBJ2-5	CASTRERGETQYF	TGTGCCAGCACTAGGGAGCGAGGAGAGACCCAGTACTTC
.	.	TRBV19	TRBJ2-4	CASSGPGVIAKNIQYF	TGTGCCAGTAGTGGCCCAGGGGTTATAGCCAAAAACATTCAGTACTTC
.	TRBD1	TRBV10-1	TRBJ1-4	CASSDGQGRKLFF	TGCGCCAGCAGTGATGGACAGGGGCGAAAACTGTTTTTT
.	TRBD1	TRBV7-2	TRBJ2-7	CASSSMEESRTGDFYEQYF	TGTGCCAGCAGCTCAATGGAGGAATCCAGGACAGGGGACTTCTACGAGCAGTACTTC
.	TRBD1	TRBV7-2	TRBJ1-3	CASSLSATGWDTIYF	TGTGCCAGCAGCTTAAGCGCGACAGGGTGGGACACCATATATTTT
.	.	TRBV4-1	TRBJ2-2	CASSQWDKNTGELFF	TGCGCCAGCAGCCAATGGGACAAAAACACCGGGGAGCTGTTTTTT
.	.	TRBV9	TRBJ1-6	CASSPRGDIPISSPLHF	TGTGCCAGCAGCCCCCGGGGGGACATCCCCATTAGTTCACCCCTCCACTTT
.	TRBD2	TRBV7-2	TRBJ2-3	CASSSIAGDTPQYF	TGTGCCAGCAGTTCGATAGCGGGAGATACCCCGCAGTATTTT
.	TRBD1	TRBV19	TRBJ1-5	CASIPTGGAGNNQPQHF	TGTGCCAGTATCCCGACAGGGGGCGCCGGCAACAATCAGCCCCAGCATTTT
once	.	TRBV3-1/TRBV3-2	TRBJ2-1	CASSQSLNQGNEQFF	TGTGCCAGCAGCCAAAGTCTGAACCAGGGGAATGAGCAGTTCTTC
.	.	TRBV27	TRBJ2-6	CASSASGAANVLTF	TGTGCCAGCAGTGCCTCCGGAGCGGCCAACGTCCTGACTTTC
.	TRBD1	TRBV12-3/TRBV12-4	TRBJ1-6	CASTRGLDSPLHF	TGTGCCAGCACCAGGGGGCTCGATTCACCCCTCCACTTT
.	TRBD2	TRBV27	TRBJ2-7	CASSPYIAAGGFPYEQYF	TGTGCCAGCAGTCCCTACATCGCAGCGGGAGGGTTCCCCTACGAGCAGTACTTC
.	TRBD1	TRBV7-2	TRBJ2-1	CASSPGQESYNEQFF	TGTGCCAGCAGCCCCGGACAGGAGTCCTACAATGAGCAGTTCTTC
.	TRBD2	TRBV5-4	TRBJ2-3	CASSSGGGLGRSTDTQYF	TGTGCCAGCAGCTCGGGGGGGGGTTTAGGACGTAGCACAGATACGCAGTATTTT
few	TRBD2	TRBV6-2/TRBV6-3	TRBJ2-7	CASSYDGGLAGISYEQYF	TGTGCCAGCAGTTACGACGGGGGACTAGCGGGGATCTCCTACGAGCAGTACTTC
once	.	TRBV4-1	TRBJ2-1	CASSQDRWSNNEQFF	TGCGCCAGCAGCCAAGATCGGTGGTCGAACAATGAGCAGTTCTTC
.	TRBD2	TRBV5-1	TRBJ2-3	CASSLGSGRADTQYF	TGCGCCAGCAGCTTGGGTAGCGGGAGAGCAGATACGCAGTATTTT